This TCR beta chain was found in a study of regulatory T cells. The study, taken as a whole, reports: Control CD8+ cells showed a nonsignificant trend toward higher Shannon entropy than patient CD8+ cells. Skewed V and J usage and few unique V-J pairs marked patient repertoires, most in Tregs.

Points on this clone: What it recognizes is unknown.

The primer mix had 52 TRBV and 13 TRBJ primers. TCRdb's table, derived via immunoSEQ multiplex PCR, lists solely in-frame clones and lacks some. The sample yields 15,000 to 20,000 clones, roughly 90% seen once. The ends were cut back, 2 bases at V and 5 bases at J, with 13 bases in the middle. The CDR3 has 14 residues. Germline values: CDR1 MDHEN, CDR2 SYDVKM. Autoimmunity was present in every CD3G-deficient patient, worse in two. Patients aged 2 to 39 years had fewer naive T cells. The sequencing sample was made of CD8+ T cells sorted from blood. This TCR came from a person under 30 with CD3G deficiency. The rearrangement links TRBV28 to TRBJ2-7; D may be TRBD1 (5 bases). CDR3 DNA: TGTGCCAGCAGTTTACCAGGGATTGCCCACGAGCAGTACTTC. It encodes CASSLPGIAHEQYF.